This TCR beta chain comes out of a study of beta chain features in type 1 diabetes. Study-wide findings and caveats: Comparison showed that naive, central memory and Treg TCRB repertoires appeared more similar among patients than among healthy donors. In all four CD4+ subsets, TCRB CDR3 length was significantly, moderately reduced in type 1 diabetes.

Germline CDR1 SGHRS, CDR2 YFSETQ. The CDR3 runs to 15 residues. V lost 2 bases and J lost 0, with 11 bases in between. This clone was counted a few times. The antigen remains unidentified. All of the sorted populations showed purity greater than 95%. Expressed TCRB transcripts got sequenced, as all isolated RNA was reverse transcribed. Each sample of naive, central memory or regulatory T cells had, on average, about 3.57 million reads. The table came from immunoSEQ multiplex PCR; TCRdb's copy has only in-frame clones and leaves some out. The repertoire holds under 900,000 clones, with 15% to 20% as singletons.

What was sequenced was naive CD4+ T cells from blood. This sequence was found in a woman between 18 and 30 years old in good health. The chain combines TRBV5-1 with TRBJ2-5, with D tentatively TRBD2 (6 bases). The CDR3 loop is CASSLAGTYQETQYF. The CDR3 coding sequence is TGCGCCAGCAGCTTAGCGGGTACATACCAAGAGACCCAGTACTTC.